The rows below give T cell receptor beta chains drawn from one sample of a study of identical twins. Each CDR3 protein is one row after TCRdb ran MiXCR on the 5' RACE reads. This table has about 570,000 distinct CDR3 sequences, approximately 10% appearing once. These data also featured in a second study, about yellow fever vaccine responses in identical twins.

The specimen sequenced was PBMCs. These receptors all stem from a woman under 30 in good health. The CDR3 runs from the conserved cysteine through the conserved F or W. Each record gives: D gene, V gene, CDR3 protein. D genes are given only for firm matches.

- TRBV4-1 CASSHNRNTYEQYF
TRBD1 TRBV3-1 CATCQGTGPFGEQFF
- TRBV28 CASKEGTSYEQYF
TRBD1 TRBV7-2 CASSPTPGQTGYTF
- TRBV7-9 CASSLYAGSTDTQYF
- TRBV13 CASSPLTSYGTDTQYF
- TRBV7-2 CASSHTGLSYEQYF
TRBD2 TRBV20-1 CSADSGSADTQYF
- TRBV30 CAWSGPRQPQHF
- TRBV5-1 CASSSVRVDYGYTF
- TRBV6-1 CASSQSSGLGGTDTQYF
- TRBV7-2 CASSTRWNQETQYF
- TRBV5-1 CASSWGRMDTGELFF
- TRBV5-1 CASSSGLILEQYF
TRBD1 TRBV10-3 CAIRDRGGSGANVLTF
- TRBV20-1 CSAMGETEAFF
- TRBV11-2 CASSFGRLTEAFF
TRBD2 TRBV12-3/TRBV12-4 CASRLGTSPPDGELFF
- TRBV27 CASSLGGAVYNEQFF
TRBD2 TRBV18 CASSPPASGEETQYF
TRBD1 TRBV12-3/TRBV12-4 CASSPGQGAGQFF
TRBD1 TRBV18 CASYRDRGMDEQFF
TRBD1 TRBV7-3 CASSLQGGINEKLFF
- TRBV10-1 CASSGWGYEQYF